Sequencing of this TCR beta chain was carried out in a study of regulatory T cells in long-lasting Graves disease. The CDR3 spans 15 residues. Germline V gene lookup returns CDR1 MDHEN and CDR2 SYDVKM. V gave up 2 bases and J gave up 6 bases; unmatched junction bases: 4. A few counts support this clonotype. Assembly of TCR beta libraries relied on iRepertoire HTBI primers together with Arm-PCR of CDR3 regions. From the multiplex PCR reads, TCRdb called clonotypes with MiXCR, one entry per CDR3 protein. The sample carries roughly 450,000 distinct CDR3 sequences, about 22% recorded once. Regarding time point: persistent/refractory GD, antithyroid drugs over 5 years with positive TRAb. The TCR library was prepared using RNA isolated from PBMCs.

The chain is built from TRBV28 and TRBJ2-2; 9 bases line up with TRBD1. Sequences were derived from peripheral blood mononuclear cells (PBMCs), sampled when the disease was refractory, from a patient treated with antithyroid drugs. This receptor was identified in a female donor with Graves disease. The CDR3 region has the DNA TGTGCCAGCAGTTTAGCGACAGGGGGATCCGGGGAGCTGTTTTTT. Translated: CASSLATGGSGELFF.